Listed here are 9 T cell receptor beta chains from one sample, sequenced in a study of PD-L1 blockade in urothelial cancer. Time point defined: pretreatment peripheral blood. The method was immunoSEQ multiplex PCR; TCRdb's version includes in-frame clones alone and lacks a portion of them. Among some 56,000 clones, roughly 85% were seen once, and the ten largest hold around 14%. The specimen comprised PBMCs, sampled around atezolizumab (anti-PD-L1) treatment. These receptors all stem from a man between 65 and 79 years old with urothelial cancer.

CDR3 region: CAVRDREAYEQYF. CDR3 in DNA: TGTGCCGTCCGGGACAGGGAGGCCTACGAGCAGTACTTC. This chain joins TRBV10-3 and TRBJ2-7, with TRBD1 matching 9 bases. CDR1 and CDR2 (germline): ENHRY, SYGVKD. J lost 2 bases, V lost 11 bases, and 7 bases had no gene match. The CDR3 has 13 residues.

The V call is TRBV29-1, the J call TRBJ1-4; 7 nucleotides agree with TRBD1. Germline V gives CDR1 SQVTM, CDR2 ANQGSEA. With 7 bases clipped from V and 8 bases from J, the junction kept 22 bases outside the gene matches. This CDR3 spans 17 amino acids. CDR3 nucleotide sequence: TGCAGCGCCGCAACGGGACAGCGTAGTCCCGCCGTCGAAAAACTGTTTTTT. Amino acids: CSAATGQRSPAVEKLFF.

This sequence joins TRBV9 and TRBJ2-7, with 14 bases lining up with TRBD2. CDR3 size: 20 residues. V dropped 3 bases and J dropped 3; count of bases not matched to a gene: 17. Germline V CDR1 and CDR2: SGDLS, YYNGEE. CDR3 in DNA: TGTGCCAGCAGCGCGGGACTAGCGGGAGAATCCCCCCGCCCCTACTACGAGCAGTACTTC. Its translation is CASSAGLAGESPRPYYEQYF.

The sample holds a few counts of this clone. This chain uses TRBV7-3 with TRBJ2-6; D unclear. The CDR3 has 17 amino acids. The V end lost 4 bases, the J end lost 0 bases, and 13 bases lay between the germline ends. Germline V gene data show CDR1 as SGHTA and CDR2 as FQGTGA. The CDR3 region is CASSSWVSGSGANVLTF. The CDR3 DNA follows: TGTGCCAGCAGCTCCTGGGTTTCAGGCTCTGGGGCCAACGTCCTGACTTTC.

The chain recombines TRBV2 with TRBJ2-7, with 9 bases lining up with TRBD1. The CDR3 covers 14 residues. The germline V gene has CDR1 SNHLY and CDR2 FYNNEI. J was trimmed by 1 base and V by 4 bases; bases with no gene match: 2. Written as DNA, the CDR3 is TGTGCCAGCAGTGGACAGGGGGTTTCCTACGAGCAGTACTTC. This gives the protein CASSGQGVSYEQYF.

The chain uses TRBV2 and TRBJ2-5; 7 bases map to TRBD1. The V gene's germline CDR1 is SNHLY and CDR2 FYNNEI. The trim removed 4 bases at V and 2 bases at J, leaving 1 base unmatched. This CDR3 is built from 13 residues. This CDR3 is CASSATGQETQYF. DNA of the CDR3: TGTGCCAGCAGTGCGACAGGGCAAGAGACCCAGTACTTC.

There are a few counts of this clone. The rearrangement joins TRBV5-6 to TRBJ1-2; no firm D call. Trimming took off 0 bases at V and 4 bases at J, with 7 bases between the two ends. The CDR3 extends over 13 amino acids. Germline CDR1 and CDR2: SGHDT and YYEEEE. CDR3 loop: CASSLGVGYGYTF. Written as DNA, the CDR3 is TGTGCCAGCAGCTTGGGAGTTGGCTATGGCTACACCTTC. Filled out from reference TRBV5-6 and TRBJ1-2, the complete variable domain reads DAGVTQSPTHLIKTRGQQVTLRCSPKSGHDTVSWYQQALGQGPQFIFQYYEEEERQRGNFPDRFSGHQFPNYSSELNVNALLLGDSALYLCASSLGVGYGYTFGSGTRLTVV.

This clone was picked up one time. The V call is TRBV7-9, the J call TRBJ1-1; no definite D call. V dropped 1 base and J dropped 0 bases, with 12 bases sitting between them. Germline CDR1 and CDR2: SEHNR and FQNEAQ (reference sequence). The CDR3 consists of 16 residues. The DNA for the CDR3 is TGTGCCAGCAGCTTAGTGAGGGTTCTGATGAACACTGAAGCTTTCTTT. Its translation is CASSLVRVLMNTEAFF.

This sequence joins TRBV5-1 and TRBJ2-1; 9 bases are a match to TRBD1. V dropped 1 base and J dropped 6; count of bases not matched to a gene: 5. The CDR3 runs 15 residues. CDR1 SGHRS and CDR2 YFSETQ come from the germline V gene. In DNA form, the CDR3 reads TGCGCCAGCAGCTTGTCACAGGGGGCTATCAATGAGCAGTTCTTC. This encodes CASSLSQGAINEQFF.